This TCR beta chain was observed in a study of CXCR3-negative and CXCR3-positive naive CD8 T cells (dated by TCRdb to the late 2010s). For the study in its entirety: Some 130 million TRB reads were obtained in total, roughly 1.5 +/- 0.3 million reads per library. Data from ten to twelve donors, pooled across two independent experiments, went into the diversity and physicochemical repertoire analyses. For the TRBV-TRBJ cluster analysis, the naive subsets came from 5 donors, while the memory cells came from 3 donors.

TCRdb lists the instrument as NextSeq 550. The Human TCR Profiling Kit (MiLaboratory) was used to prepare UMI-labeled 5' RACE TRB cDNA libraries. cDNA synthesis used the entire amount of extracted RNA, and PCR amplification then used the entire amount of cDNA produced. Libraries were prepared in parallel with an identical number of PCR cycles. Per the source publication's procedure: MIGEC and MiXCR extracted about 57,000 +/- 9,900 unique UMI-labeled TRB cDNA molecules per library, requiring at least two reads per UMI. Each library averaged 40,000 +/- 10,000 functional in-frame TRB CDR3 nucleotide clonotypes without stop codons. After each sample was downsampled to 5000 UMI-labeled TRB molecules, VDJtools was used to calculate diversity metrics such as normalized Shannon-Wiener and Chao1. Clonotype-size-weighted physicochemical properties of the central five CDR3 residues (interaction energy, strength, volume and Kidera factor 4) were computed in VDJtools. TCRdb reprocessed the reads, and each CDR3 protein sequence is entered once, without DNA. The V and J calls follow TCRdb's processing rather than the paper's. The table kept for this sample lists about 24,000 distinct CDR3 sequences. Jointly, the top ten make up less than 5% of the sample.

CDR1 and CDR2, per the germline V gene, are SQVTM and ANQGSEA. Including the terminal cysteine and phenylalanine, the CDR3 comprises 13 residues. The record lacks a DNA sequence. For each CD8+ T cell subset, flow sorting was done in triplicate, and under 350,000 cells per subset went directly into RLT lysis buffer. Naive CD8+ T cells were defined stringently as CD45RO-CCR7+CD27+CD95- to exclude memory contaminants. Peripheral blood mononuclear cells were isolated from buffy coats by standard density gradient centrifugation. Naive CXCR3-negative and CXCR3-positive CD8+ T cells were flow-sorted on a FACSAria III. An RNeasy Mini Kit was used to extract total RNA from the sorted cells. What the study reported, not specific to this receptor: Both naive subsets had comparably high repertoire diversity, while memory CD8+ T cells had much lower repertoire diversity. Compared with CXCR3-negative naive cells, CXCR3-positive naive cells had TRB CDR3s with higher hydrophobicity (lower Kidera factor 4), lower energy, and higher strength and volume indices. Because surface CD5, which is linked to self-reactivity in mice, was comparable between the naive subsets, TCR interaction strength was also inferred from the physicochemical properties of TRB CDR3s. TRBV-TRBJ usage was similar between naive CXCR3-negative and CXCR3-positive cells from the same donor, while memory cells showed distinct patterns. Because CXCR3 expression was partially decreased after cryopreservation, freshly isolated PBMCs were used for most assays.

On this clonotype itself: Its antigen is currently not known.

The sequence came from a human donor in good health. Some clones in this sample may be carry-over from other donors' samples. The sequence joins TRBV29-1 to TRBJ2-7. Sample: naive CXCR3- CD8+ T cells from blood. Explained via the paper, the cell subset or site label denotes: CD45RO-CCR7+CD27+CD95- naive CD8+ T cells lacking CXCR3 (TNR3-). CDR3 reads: CSVEDYNSYEQYF.